The 20 T cell receptor beta chains below all came from one sample that was sequenced in a study of blood T cell repertoires in COVID-19. Only in-frame clones appear in the TCRdb table, and some are missing; sequencing was by immunoSEQ multiplex PCR. The table records more than 150,000 clones, roughly four fifths of them present only once. Sequencing input: peripheral blood. These receptors came from a woman aged 40 to 49 with acute or convalescent COVID-19.

The chain couples TRBV12-3 or TRBV12-4 to TRBJ2-3; maybe TRBD2 (6 bases). V was clipped by 8 bases and J by 6 bases, with 15 bases between them. The CDR3 spans 13 residues. Written as DNA, the CDR3 is TGTGCCAGCCGGGAGTTCGGGGCGGATACGCAGTATTTT. This translates into CASREFGADTQYF.

V gene TRBV3-1 (or the pseudogene TRBV3-2) combines with J gene TRBJ2-7; tentative D call: TRBD2 (7 bases). Trimming cost V 7 bases and J 5 bases, with 27 bases left between them. Germline values: CDR1 LGHDT, CDR2 YNNKEL (reference sequence). The CDR3 loop spans 17 amino acids. Here the CDR3 reads CASTSGCGGPFCHEQYF. CDR3 in DNA: TGTGCCAGCACCTCAGGGTGCGGGGGCCCATTTTGCCACGAGCAGTACTTC.

The gene calls are TRBV5-1 and TRBJ2-1, with D tentatively TRBD2 (5 bases). The CDR3 loop spans 14 amino acids. Germline V gene lookup returns CDR1 SGHRS and CDR2 YFSETQ. V lost 4 bases, J lost 5 bases, and 13 bases lay in between. DNA for the CDR3: TGCGCCAGCAGCACTCGGACTGGAGACAATGAGCAGTTCTTC. The encoded protein is CASSTRTGDNEQFF.

This chain links TRBV5-1 with TRBJ1-1; TRBD1 matches 7 bases. The CDR3 is made up of 16 amino acids. The V gene end was trimmed by 6 bases and the J gene end by 3 bases; junction bases not matched to a gene: 14. The germline V gene has CDR1 SGHRS and CDR2 YFSETQ. This CDR3 is CASTQGGGEGYTEAFF. CDR3 sequence (DNA): TGCGCCAGCACTCAGGGGGGCGGAGAAGGGTACACTGAAGCTTTCTTT.

This clone was recorded once. The chain is built from TRBV27 and TRBJ1-2, with D perhaps TRBD1 (6 bases). Germline assignment: CDR1 MNHEY and CDR2 SMNVEV (reference sequence). V lost 3 bases and J 6 bases, leaving 14 bases between the germline ends. This CDR3 contains 14 residues. The CDR3 loop is CASSFRTGLDGYTF. In DNA form, the CDR3 reads TGTGCCAGCAGTTTCAGAACAGGGTTGGATGGCTACACCTTC.

The genes are TRBV6-4 and TRBJ2-2, with a possible D match to TRBD1 (5 bases). The V gene lost 4 bases and the J gene lost 3 bases, with 6 bases spanning the gap. CDR1 and CDR2 (germline): MRHNA, SNTAGT. CDR3 length: 13 amino acids. CDR3: CASSGTHTGELFF. CDR3 DNA sequence: TGTGCCAGCAGTGGGACACACACCGGGGAGCTGTTTTTT.

The chain links TRBV29-1 to TRBJ2-7; 10 bases align to TRBD1. Germline V gene sequence: CDR1 SQVTM, CDR2 ANQGSEA. The CDR3 is 11 residues long. The ends lost 7 bases at V and 5 bases at J; junction bases unmatched: 2. CDR3: CSAGTGDEQYF. Written as DNA, the CDR3 is TGCAGCGCTGGGACAGGGGACGAGCAGTACTTC.

This chain joins TRBV30 and TRBJ2-7, with 8 bases identical to TRBD2. Germline V gene data show CDR1 as GTSNPN and CDR2 as SVGIG (reference sequence). This CDR3 region has 15 residues. Trimming removed 2 bases from V and 2 bases from J; junction bases left unmatched: 8. CDR3 sequence (DNA): TGTGCCTGGAGTCCAAGCGGGGGCTCTCCCTACGAGCAGTACTTC. It yields the protein CAWSPSGGSPYEQYF. Looking up the rest from reference TRBV30 and TRBJ2-7 gives the full variable domain: SQTIHQWPATLVQPVGSPLSLECTVEGTSNPNLYWYRQAAGRGLQLLFYSVGIGQISSEVPQNLSASRPQDRQFILSSKKLLLSDSGFYLCAWSPSGGSPYEQYFGPGTRLTVT.

The rearrangement links TRBV5-4 to TRBJ2-7, with 9 bases lining up with TRBD1. CDR3 length equals 15 residues. Germline CDR1 and CDR2: SGHNT and YYREEE (reference sequence). V shed 4 bases and J 9 bases; nucleotides not matched to a gene: 14. CDR3 sequence: CASSRTGTGRGGQYF. As DNA, the CDR3 is TGTGCCAGCAGCAGAACCGGGACAGGGAGAGGTGGGCAGTACTTC.

Details on this clone: Different DNA sequences within this sample yield the same CDR3. J is TRBJ2-6 and V is TRBV7-9; D not certain. From germline, CDR1 is SEHNR and CDR2 FQNEAQ (reference sequence). V was pared by 1 base and J by 2 bases, with 3 bases between. The CDR3 has 14 amino acids. The chain's CDR3 is CASSLGAGANVLTF. The CDR3 DNA is TGTGCCAGCAGCTTAGGAGCTGGGGCCAACGTCCTGACTTTC.

The chain employs TRBV2 and TRBJ2-5; TRBD2 matches 11 bases. Trimming at V came to 6 bases and at J to 5 bases, leaving 8 bases not matched to a gene. Germline V gene data show CDR1 as SNHLY and CDR2 as FYNNEI. CDR3 length: 15 amino acids. CDR3 in amino acids: CASSLSGGAWETQYF. CDR3 nucleotides: TGTGCCAGCAGCCTTAGCGGGGGGGCGTGGGAGACCCAGTACTTC. Using reference TRBV2 and TRBJ2-5 for the parts outside the CDR3, the full variable domain is EPEVTQTPSHQVTQMGQEVILRCVPISNHLYFYWYRQILGQKVEFLVSFYNNEISEKSEIFDDQFSVERPDGSNFTLKIRSTKLEDSAMYFCASSLSGGAWETQYFGPGTRLLVL.

Concerning this clone itself: At the DNA level, this CDR3 is encoded by other sequences in the same sample as well. The V call is TRBV7-8, the J call TRBJ2-2; no firm D call. The V gene's germline CDR1 is SGHVS and CDR2 FQNEAQ. This CDR3 has 13 residues. V was pared by 5 bases and J by 2 bases, with 6 bases between. CDR3 nucleotides: TGTGCCAGCAGCAATCAAAACACCGGGGAGCTGTTTTTT. Amino acid sequence: CASSNQNTGELFF.

CDR3 bases: TGTGCCAGCAGCTCACCTCCTCGGGATACGCAGTATTTT. This encodes CASSSPPRDTQYF. The chain uses TRBV7-3 and TRBJ2-3; D remains unclear. From germline, CDR1 is SGHTA and CDR2 FQGTGA. Trimming cost V 4 bases and J 6 bases, with 11 bases left between them. The CDR3 sequence is 13 residues long.

The J gene is TRBJ2-5, the V gene TRBV28; 7 bases agree with TRBD1. The V gene's germline CDR1 is MDHEN and CDR2 SYDVKM. V was pared by 0 bases and J by 5 bases, with 3 bases of the junction left unmatched. This CDR3 is 14 amino acids long. The CDR3 region has the DNA TGTGCCAGCAGTTTATGGGCCAGGGGGGAGACCCAGTACTTC. As protein: CASSLWARGETQYF.

The chain has TRBV7-8 and TRBJ2-3; D perhaps matches TRBD2 (5 bases). Germline V CDR1 and CDR2: SGHVS, FQNEAQ. The CDR3 has 13 residues. Trimming shortened V by 1 base and J by 4 bases, and 6 bases separated the two germline ends. CDR3 in DNA: TGTGCCAGCAGCTTAGGGGGAGCAGATACGCAGTATTTT. Amino acids: CASSLGGADTQYF. Drawing the rest from reference TRBV7-8 and TRBJ2-3, the complete variable domain is GAGVSQSPRYKVAKRGQDVALRCDPISGHVSLFWYQQALGQGPEFLTYFQNEAQLDKSGLPSDRFFAERPEGSVSTLKIQRTQQEDSAVYLCASSLGGADTQYFGPGTRLTVL.

This chain connects TRBV28 to TRBJ2-5; 7 bases align to TRBD2. Germline V gene sequence: CDR1 MDHEN, CDR2 SYDVKM. The ends lost 6 bases at V and 4 bases at J; junction bases unmatched: 17. The CDR3 runs 17 residues. This CDR3 is CASRRLGGNALRETQYF. In DNA, the CDR3 is TGTGCCAGCAGGCGCTTGGGAGGGAATGCTTTGAGAGAGACCCAGTACTTC.

The gene calls are TRBV7-2 and TRBJ2-7; 11 bases align to TRBD2. This CDR3 comprises 15 residues. The germline V gene has CDR1 SGHTA and CDR2 FQGNSA. V trimming: 5 bases; J trimming: 3 bases; junction bases outside the gene matches: 6. Here the CDR3 DNA reads TGTGCCAGCAGCCTTCTAGCGGGGGGCCACTACGAGCAGTACTTC. It yields the protein CASSLLAGGHYEQYF.

This chain links TRBV6-5 with TRBJ1-4; tentatively, D is TRBD1 (5 bases). The CDR3 spans 12 residues. V gave up 2 bases and J gave up 17 bases, with 15 bases separating them. The germline V gene has CDR1 MNHEY and CDR2 SVGAGI. This CDR3 reads CASSYPDGGGFF. As DNA, the CDR3 is TGTGCCAGCAGTTACCCGGATGGGGGGGGTTTTTTT.

The chain combines TRBV5-4 with TRBJ2-1; 10 nucleotides agree with TRBD2. Germline lookup yields CDR1 SGHNT and CDR2 YYREEE (reference sequence). V lost 4 bases to trimming and J lost 2 bases; unmatched junction nucleotides: 3. CDR3 length: 15 residues. CDR3 amino acids: CASSRTSGAYNEQFF. Here the CDR3 DNA reads TGTGCCAGCAGCCGTACTAGCGGGGCCTACAATGAGCAGTTCTTC.

This clone was observed once. The chain is built from TRBV6-6 and TRBJ1-6; 9 bases map to TRBD1. This CDR3 contains 14 residues. CDR1 MNHNY and CDR2 SVGAGI come from the germline V gene (reference sequence). Unmatched junction bases numbered 7, after V lost 5 bases and J lost 11 bases. CDR3 protein: CASSRDRDAPPLHF. In DNA, the CDR3 is TGTGCCAGCAGTCGGGACAGGGATGCCCCACCCCTCCACTTT.